The source of this TCR beta chain is a study of immune evolution from preneoplasia to lung adenocarcinoma. H&E slides confirmed each diagnosis, reviewed by two pathologists independently. Germline values: CDR1 MDHEN, CDR2 SYDVKM. Germline trimming cut 7 bases from V and 2 bases from J; bases unmatched to any gene: 5. The CDR3 length is 14 residues. Findings of the study overall: Normal lung had the highest top T cell clone frequencies.

A single count supports this clone. The antigen is not known. Clones were read by immunoSEQ multiplex PCR, and TCRdb kept only the in-frame ones, dropping some. The sample lists 4,500 to 6,000 clones; more than 80% were seen once. V usage is TRBV28 and J usage is TRBJ1-2; 9 bases are a match to TRBD1. The sample consisted of FFPE adjacent normal lung tissue. This receptor was taken from an older donor with lung adenocarcinoma. The CDR3 DNA reads TGTGCCAGCAAAAACAGGGGGCAGAACTATGGCTACACCTTC. This translates into CASKNRGQNYGYTF.